This T cell receptor (beta chain) appears in the sequencing data of a study of cytomegalovirus exposure and HLA in healthy donors. Study-level points and caveats: A later analysis showed that HLA-associated TCR beta chains had undergone more clonal expansion than equally common others. In vitro, three CMV-associated chains proved specific for CMV antigens. Later analysis associated a missense DCLRE1C variant with TCR beta V- and J-gene trimming. Based on reports, TCR beta sequences accurately predicted HLA-A and HLA-B alleles for most subjects.

Researchers ran the PCR with 60 Vbeta and 13 Jbeta primers. Assay used: immunoSEQ multiplex PCR; TCRdb lists only in-frame clones, some missing. The table records roughly 180,000 clones, about 69% of them present only once. This clone came up a few times. Its antigen remains unknown. Germline assignment: CDR1 MGHRA and CDR2 YSYEKL. The length of the CDR3 is 15 residues. The V segment lost 0 bases and the J segment 6 bases; nucleotides outside the gene matches: 5. The V gene is TRBV4-1, the J gene TRBJ2-3; 8 nucleotides align to TRBD2. Sequenced input: PBMCs. This sequence originates from a male donor in good health and CMV-seronegative. CDR3 bases: TGCGCCAGCAGCCAAGATAGAGCGGGGGACGATACGCAGTATTTT. It codes for CASSQDRAGDDTQYF.